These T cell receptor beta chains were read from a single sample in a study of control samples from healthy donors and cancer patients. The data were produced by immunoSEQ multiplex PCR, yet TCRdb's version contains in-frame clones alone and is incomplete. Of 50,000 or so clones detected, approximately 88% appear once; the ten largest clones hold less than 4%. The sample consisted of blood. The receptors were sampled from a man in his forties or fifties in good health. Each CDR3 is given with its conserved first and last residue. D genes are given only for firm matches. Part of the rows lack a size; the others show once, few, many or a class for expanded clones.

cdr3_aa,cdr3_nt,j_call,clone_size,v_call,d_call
CASSLDTRLNTGELFF,TGTGCCAGCAGCCTTGACACTCGGCTGAACACCGGGGAGCTGTTTTTT,TRBJ2-2,NA,TRBV7-8,NA
CASSLGAANTEAFF,TGTGCCAGCAGTTTAGGGGCAGCGAACACTGAAGCTTTCTTT,TRBJ1-1,NA,TRBV27,NA
CASSLGSDRIKSPLHF,TGCGCCAGCAGCTTGGGAAGCGACAGGATAAAATCACCCCTCCACTTT,TRBJ1-6,NA,TRBV5-1,NA
CASSYYDTSRDGYTF,TGTGCCAGCAGTTACTACGACACTTCTCGGGATGGCTACACCTTC,TRBJ1-2,NA,TRBV6-6,NA
CASSFDQQETQYF,TGTGCCAGCAGCTTCGACCAGCAAGAGACCCAGTACTTC,TRBJ2-5,NA,TRBV7-8,NA
CASSVVGGADEKLFF,TGTGCCAGCAGCGTAGTTGGGGGCGCGGATGAAAAACTGTTTTTT,TRBJ1-4,NA,TRBV9,NA
CASSQGTSDTGELFF,TGTGCCAGCAGCCAAGGGACTAGCGACACCGGGGAGCTGTTTTTT,TRBJ2-2,few,TRBV4-2,TRBD2
CASSLEAVGALSSYNEQFF,TGTGCCAGCAGCTTAGAGGCGGTAGGGGCTTTGAGCTCCTACAATGAGCAGTTCTTC,TRBJ2-1,NA,TRBV7-9,NA
CASSEGLNPTNEKLFF,TGTGCCAGCAGTGAGGGTCTCAATCCAACTAATGAAAAACTGTTTTTT,TRBJ1-4,NA,TRBV2,NA
CASSQGLAGGKTDTQYF,TGTGCCAGCAGTCAGGGACTAGCGGGAGGTAAAACAGATACGCAGTATTTT,TRBJ2-3,NA,TRBV2,TRBD2
CASSDTVIKNIQYF,TGTGCCAGCAGTGACACGGTAATAAAAAACATTCAGTACTTC,TRBJ2-4,NA,TRBV2,NA
CASSDSVRPPNEQFF,TGTGCCAGCAGTGACTCAGTAAGGCCCCCCAATGAGCAGTTCTTC,TRBJ2-1,NA,TRBV6-4,NA
CASLRAAKNIQYF,TGTGCCAGCCTTCGGGCTGCCAAAAACATTCAGTACTTC,TRBJ2-4,NA,TRBV2,NA
CASSYQGADYGYTF,TGTGCCAGCAGTTACCAGGGGGCCGACTATGGCTACACCTTC,TRBJ1-2,NA,TRBV6-6,TRBD1
CASSLEGGGVEQYF,TGTGCCAGCAGCTTGGAAGGGGGAGGGGTCGAGCAGTACTTC,TRBJ2-7,NA,TRBV5-5,NA
CASSLGAGTYGYTF,TGTGCCAGCAGCTTAGGAGCAGGGACCTATGGCTACACCTTC,TRBJ1-2,NA,TRBV11-2,NA
CASSQEGLVSNEQFF,TGCGCCAGCAGCCAAGAAGGTCTAGTTAGCAATGAGCAGTTCTTC,TRBJ2-1,once,TRBV4-1,NA
CASSLDPDRSYTF,TGTGCCAGCTCACTCGACCCAGACAGATCCTACACCTTC,TRBJ1-2,NA,TRBV18,NA
CASTFGTEAFF,TGTGCCAGCACCTTTGGTACTGAAGCTTTCTTT,TRBJ1-1,NA,TRBV6-6,NA
CASSLVEFGHYNEQFF,TGTGCCAGCAGCTTAGTGGAGTTTGGACACTACAATGAGCAGTTCTTC,TRBJ2-1,NA,TRBV11-2,NA
CASRPTRGYEQFF,TGTGCCAGCAGACCTACCAGGGGATATGAGCAGTTCTTC,TRBJ2-1,NA,TRBV12-3/TRBV12-4,NA
CASSKRGGGLGANVLTF,TGTGCCAGCAGCAAAAGAGGGGGCGGGCTCGGGGCCAACGTCCTGACTTTC,TRBJ2-6,NA,TRBV21-1,NA
CASSTTLTYSGNTIYF,TGTGCCAGCAGCACTACACTTACCTACTCTGGAAACACCATATATTTT,TRBJ1-3,NA,TRBV11-2,NA
CASSVEVSGELFF,TGTGCCAGCAGCGTAGAAGTGTCCGGGGAGCTGTTTTTT,TRBJ2-2,NA,TRBV9,NA
CASLHRDCPTTDTQYF,TGTGCCAGCCTCCACCGGGACTGCCCTACCACAGATACGCAGTATTTT,TRBJ2-3,NA,TRBV6-4,NA
CASSEGARLNTDTQYF,TGTGCCAGTAGTGAGGGGGCCAGGCTGAACACAGATACGCAGTATTTT,TRBJ2-3,NA,TRBV19,TRBD1
CASTGTGNQPQHF,TGTGCCAGCACCGGGACGGGGAATCAGCCCCAGCATTTT,TRBJ1-5,once,TRBV6-6,NA
CSVEAPGTQYF,TGCAGCGTTGAAGCTCCCGGGACCCAGTACTTC,TRBJ2-5,NA,TRBV29-1,NA
CASSPRLAGVTDTQYF,TGTGCCAGCAGTCCCAGACTAGCGGGGGTCACAGATACGCAGTATTTT,TRBJ2-3,NA,TRBV27,TRBD2
CASSQDGGPSSYNSPLHF,TGCGCCAGCAGCCAAGATGGGGGTCCCAGCTCCTATAATTCACCCCTCCACTTT,TRBJ1-6,NA,TRBV4-1,NA